This T cell receptor beta chain was identified in a study of blood T cell repertoires in COVID-19. Study-level background: PBMCs, B-cell-depleted T cells, or T cells provided the cDNA or gDNA that made up the material.

Sequencing used immunoSEQ multiplex PCR; TCRdb keeps in-frame clones, though not all of them. In the table there are 450,000 to 500,000 clones, around 85% of which are singletons. Specimen: peripheral blood. This sequence originates from a human donor in a cohort sampled during active COVID-19.

The CDR3: CASSLAGGTEAFF. The DNA of the CDR3 is TGTGCCAGCTCCCTCGCAGGGGGCACTGAAGCTTTCTTT. V usage is TRBV18 and J usage is TRBJ1-1; 7 nucleotides match TRBD1. The germline V gene encodes CDR1 KGHSH and CDR2 LQKENI. V was pared by 6 bases and J by 4 bases, with 5 bases of the junction left unmatched. The CDR3 sequence is 13 residues long.